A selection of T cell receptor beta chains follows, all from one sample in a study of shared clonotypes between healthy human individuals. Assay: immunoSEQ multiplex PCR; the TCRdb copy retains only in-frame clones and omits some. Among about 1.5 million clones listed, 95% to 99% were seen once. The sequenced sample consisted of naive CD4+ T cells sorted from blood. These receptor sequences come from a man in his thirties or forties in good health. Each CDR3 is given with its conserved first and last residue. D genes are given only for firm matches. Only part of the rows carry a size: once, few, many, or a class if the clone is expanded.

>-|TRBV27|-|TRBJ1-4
TGTGCCAGCAAGAACAGAGGGATTTCTAATGAAAAACTGTTTTTT
CASKNRGISNEKLFF
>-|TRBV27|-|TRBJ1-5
TGTGCCAGCAGTTTATCTGGCAGTCATCAGCCCCAGCATTTT
CASSLSGSHQPQHF
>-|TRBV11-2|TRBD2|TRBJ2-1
TGTGCCAGCAGCTTCACTAGGGTACTAGCGGGAGGGTACAATGAGCAGTTCTTC
CASSFTRVLAGGYNEQFF
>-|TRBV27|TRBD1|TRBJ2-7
TGTGCCAGCAACCCAAGGGGGCAGATCGACGAGCAGTACTTC
CASNPRGQIDEQYF
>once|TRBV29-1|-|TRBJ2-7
TGCAGCGTTGAGCTTATGGGACCAAGCGATCACGAGCAGTACTTC
CSVELMGPSDHEQYF
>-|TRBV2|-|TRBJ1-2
TGTGCCAGCAGTGAAGGTACCGCTAAATCGGCTAACTATGGCTACACCTTC
CASSEGTAKSANYGYTF
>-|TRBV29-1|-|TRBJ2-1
TGCAGCGCTAGAAACAGGGTTCATGAGCAGTTCTTC
CSARNRVHEQFF
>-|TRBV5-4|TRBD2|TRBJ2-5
TGTGCCAGCAGCGCGGGACTAGCGGGAGTGAGGCTGGAGACCCAGTACTTC
CASSAGLAGVRLETQYF
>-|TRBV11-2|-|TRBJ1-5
TGTGCCAGCAGCTTGGGACTGAGCCAGCCCCAGCATTTT
CASSLGLSQPQHF
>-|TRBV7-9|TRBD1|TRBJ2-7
TGTGCCAGCAGCACAAGGGACAGGGCTTACGAGCAGTACTTC
CASSTRDRAYEQYF
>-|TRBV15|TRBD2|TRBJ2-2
TGTGCCACCAGCAGAGAACTAGCGGGAGCTGGGAACACCGGGGAGCTGTTTTTT
CATSRELAGAGNTGELFF
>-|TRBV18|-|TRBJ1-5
TGTGCCAGCTCACCAGACGCTCCGGGTAACAATCAGCCCCAGCATTTT
CASSPDAPGNNQPQHF
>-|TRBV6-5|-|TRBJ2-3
TGTGCCAGCAGCTTAGGGGACGGACGAGATACGCAGTATTTT
CASSLGDGRDTQYF
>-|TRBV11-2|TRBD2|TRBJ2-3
TGTGCCAGCAGCTTTACTAGCGGAAACACAGATACGCAGTATTTT
CASSFTSGNTDTQYF
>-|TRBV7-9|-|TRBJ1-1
TGTGCCAGCAGCTTAGCGCGGCAGTTGGGTGAAGCTTTCTTT
CASSLARQLGEAFF
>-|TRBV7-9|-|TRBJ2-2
TGTGCCAGCAGCTTAAAGGGGGACACCGGGGAGCTGTTTTTT
CASSLKGDTGELFF
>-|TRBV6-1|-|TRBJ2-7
TGTGCCAGCAGTGAGGCAGGGTGGGCCTACGAGCAGTACTTC
CASSEAGWAYEQYF
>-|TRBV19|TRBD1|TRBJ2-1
TGTGCCAGTAGTGGACCGGGACAGGGTACTTCCGAGCAGTTCTTC
CASSGPGQGTSEQFF
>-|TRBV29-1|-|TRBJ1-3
TGCAGCGTTGTGCCAGGTCCGGGAAACACCATATATTTT
CSVVPGPGNTIYF
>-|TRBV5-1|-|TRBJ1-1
TGCGCCAGCAGCTTGCTCGCAGGGGATGGGACTGAAGCTTTCTTT
CASSLLAGDGTEAFF
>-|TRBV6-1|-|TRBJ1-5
TGTGCCAGCAGTGACTTCGACAGGTACAATCAGCCCCAGCATTTT
CASSDFDRYNQPQHF
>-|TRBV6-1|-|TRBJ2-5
TGTGCCAGCAGTGCAATTCAGGGAGGAGGAGAGACCCAGTACTTC
CASSAIQGGGETQYF
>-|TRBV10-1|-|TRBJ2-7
TGCGCCAGCAGTGACCTAAGGGAGCAGTACTTC
CASSDLREQYF
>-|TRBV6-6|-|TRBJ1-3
TGTGCCACCTCCCCCGGGCTCAGCGTAGACACCATATATTTT
CATSPGLSVDTIYF
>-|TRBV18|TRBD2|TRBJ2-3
TGTGCCAGCTCACCACCGGGGACTATAGATACGCAGTATTTT
CASSPPGTIDTQYF
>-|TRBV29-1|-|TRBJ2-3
TGCAGCGTCAAACTCGGGGCTAGCACAGATACGCAGTATTTT
CSVKLGASTDTQYF
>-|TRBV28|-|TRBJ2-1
TGTGCCAGCAGACCCCAGAGCTCCTACAATGAGCAGTTCTTC
CASRPQSSYNEQFF
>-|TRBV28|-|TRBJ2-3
TGTGCCAGCAGTCTCGGCGGGACCTCTAGCACAGATACGCAGTATTTT
CASSLGGTSSTDTQYF
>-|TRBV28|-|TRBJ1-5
TGTGCCAGCAGTTCCCCCGGTAAGCCCCAGCATTTT
CASSSPGKPQHF
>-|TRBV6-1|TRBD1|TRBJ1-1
TGTGCCAGCAGTGAACCCTTCGACAGGGGGGCTTTCTTT
CASSEPFDRGAFF
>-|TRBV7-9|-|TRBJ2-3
TGTGCCAGCAGCTTAAGGCCTCTGGCGGGCACAGATACGCAGTATTTT
CASSLRPLAGTDTQYF
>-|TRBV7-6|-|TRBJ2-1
TGTGCCAGCAGCGACGGGTCGCGGGGAGTAGGGCACAATGAGCAGTTCTTC
CASSDGSRGVGHNEQFF
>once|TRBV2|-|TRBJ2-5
TGTGCCAGCAGTGACAGAGAAGAGACCCAGTACTTC
CASSDREETQYF
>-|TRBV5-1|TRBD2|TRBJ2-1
TGCGCCAGCAGCCTCCCTAGCGGAGCCATGGATGAGCAGTTCTTC
CASSLPSGAMDEQFF
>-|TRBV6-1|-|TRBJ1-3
TGTGCCAGCAGTGAAGCGCTTCGGATCTCTGGAAACACCATATATTTT
CASSEALRISGNTIYF
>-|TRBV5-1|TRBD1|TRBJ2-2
TGCGCCAGCAGCCCCCAGGGGGCGAGCGGGGAGCTGTTTTTT
CASSPQGASGELFF
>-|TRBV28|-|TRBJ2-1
TGTGCCAGCATGTTTCAGGGGAGGGATGAGCAGTTCTTC
CASMFQGRDEQFF
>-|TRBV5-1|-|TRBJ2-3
TGCGCCAGCAGCACAGGCAGCACAGATACGCAGTATTTT
CASSTGSTDTQYF
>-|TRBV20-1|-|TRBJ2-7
TGCAGTGCTAGTAGTCAGTACTTC
CSASSQYF
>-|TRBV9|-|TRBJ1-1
TGTGCCAGCAGCGTAGCATCGGGGAACACTGAAGCTTTCTTT
CASSVASGNTEAFF
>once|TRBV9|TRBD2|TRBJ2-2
TGTGCCAGCAGCGTAGGGGCTAGCGGGAGTCCCGGGGAGCTGTTTTTT
CASSVGASGSPGELFF
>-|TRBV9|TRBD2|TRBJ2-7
TGTGCCAGCAGCGTAGCCCCCTCCACTAGCGGGAGTAACTACGAGCAGTACTTC
CASSVAPSTSGSNYEQYF
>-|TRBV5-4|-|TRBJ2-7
TGTGCCAGCAGCACGGGACCCGACGGCTACGAGCAGTACTTC
CASSTGPDGYEQYF
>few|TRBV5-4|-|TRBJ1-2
TGTGCCAGCAGCTCGGACGGAAACTATGGCTACACCTTC
CASSSDGNYGYTF
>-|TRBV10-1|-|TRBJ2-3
TGCGCCAGCATTCCTTTTGGGTCTCGCTGGGCAGATACGCAGTATTTT
CASIPFGSRWADTQYF
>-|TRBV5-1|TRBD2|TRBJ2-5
TGCGCCAGCAGCCTATTAGCGGGAGAAGGGGAGACCCAGTACTTC
CASSLLAGEGETQYF
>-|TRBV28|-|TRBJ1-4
TGTGCCAGCAGTCCTACCGGGGGGCGTTTTGAAAAACTGTTTTTT
CASSPTGGRFEKLFF
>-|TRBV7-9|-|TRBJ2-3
TGTGCCAGCAGCCCCTATCAGGGTTCTTTGGATACGCAGTATTTT
CASSPYQGSLDTQYF
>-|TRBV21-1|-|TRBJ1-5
TGTGCCAGCAGACCAATGGCCTTACAGGGAATCTATAGCAATCAGCCCCAGCATTTT
CASRPMALQGIYSNQPQHF
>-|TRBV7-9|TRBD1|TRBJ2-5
TGTGCCAGCAGTCCTCGGAGAGCAGGGGGAGAGACCCAGTACTTC
CASSPRRAGGETQYF
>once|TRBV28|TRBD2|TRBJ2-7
TGTGCCAGCAGTTTATTTATGGGGCTTAGCGGGATCTCCTACGAGCAGTACTTC
CASSLFMGLSGISYEQYF
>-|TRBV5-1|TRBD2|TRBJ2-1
TGCGCCAGCAGCGCGGGACTAGCGGGAGATGGTGAGCAGTTCTTC
CASSAGLAGDGEQFF
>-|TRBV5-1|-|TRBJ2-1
TGCGCCAGCAGCTTGGTTGGCCTAGCGAACAATGAGCAGTTCTTC
CASSLVGLANNEQFF